The 2 T cell receptor beta chains reported below all come from one sample, sequenced in a study of T-cell reconstitution after alpha-beta-depleted transplantation in children. Unique molecular identifiers were incorporated when the TCRbeta library was constructed. TCRdb itself ran the PCR reads through MiXCR, one entry per CDR3 protein. Of 900,000 or so distinct CDR3 sequences in the sample, approximately 15% were seen once. Specimen: PBMCs, mostly from graft donor cells, collected 360 days after TCRalphabeta/CD19-depleted stem cell transplant. The receptors here all came from a male patient aged 10-17 years who had a stem cell transplant for acute lymphoblastic leukemia, so the T cells may come from the graft donor.

V and J are TRBV4-2 and TRBJ2-1; 9 nucleotides align to TRBD1. The CDR3 length is 17 residues. V was pared by 4 bases and J by 2 bases, with 9 bases of the junction left unmatched. Germline lookup yields CDR1 LGHNA and CDR2 YNFKEQ. The CDR3 DNA reads as TGTGCCAGCAGCCGACGATTACAGGGGGCTGCCTACAATGAGCAGTTCTTC. This encodes CASSRRLQGAAYNEQFF.

The genes are TRBV5-6 and TRBJ2-1; D gene ambiguous. Germline V CDR1 and CDR2: SGHDT, YYEEEE. The V gene lost 0 bases and the J gene lost 8 bases, with 9 bases spanning the gap. The length of the CDR3 is 13 residues. The CDR3 coding sequence is TGTGCCAGCAGCTTGGTCCCGGAAGATGAGCAGTTCTTC. Protein sequence: CASSLVPEDEQFF. The full variable domain, with the rest looked up from reference TRBV5-6 and TRBJ2-1, is DAGVTQSPTHLIKTRGQQVTLRCSPKSGHDTVSWYQQALGQGPQFIFQYYEEEERQRGNFPDRFSGHQFPNYSSELNVNALLLGDSALYLCASSLVPEDEQFFGPGTRLTVL.